This paragraph covers one TCR beta chain sequence. Its antigen has not been determined. Base qualities are missing; no much larger clone stands one base away. The junction shows trimming of 3 bases on V and 3 bases on J, and the gene matches do not reach 4 bases of it. CDR1 MRHNA and CDR2 SNTAGT were looked up in the germline V gene. The CDR3 measures 15 amino acids from cysteine to phenylalanine. The read is trimmed to its CDR3 DNA, 45 bases read in frame from base 1. This specimen belongs to a study of graft-versus-host responses after intestinal transplantation (dated by TCRdb to the early 2020s). Regarding the study in general: The transplants that recipients received were multivisceral, liver-intestinal, or isolated intestinal. Every recipient was given anti-thymocyte globulin induction, followed by 2 to 4 years of maintenance tacrolimus and steroids. After intestinal transplantation, graft-versus-host and host-versus-graft alloreactive T cell clones were followed in the graft, circulation and bone marrow using bulk TCR-beta CDR3 sequencing. To identify alloreactive clones, pre-transplant mixed lymphocyte reaction products were sequenced and then compared with unstimulated pre-transplant donor and recipient T cells. Of the roughly 24 intestinal transplant recipients enrolled in the cohort, one of whom was a retransplant, a few patients without pretransplant specimens were excluded. A peak of at least 4% donor T cells among recipient peripheral blood mononuclear cells was the definition used for donor T cell macrochimerism. Rather than being sequenced by the commercial service, samples from a few later patients were sequenced in-house on an Illumina MiSeq and processed with MiXCR. Findings and caveats that apply to the study as a whole: The relatively low number and heterogeneity of intestinal transplant patients limited the conclusions. Early after transplant, declines in HvG clones were associated with peak levels of circulating GvH clones. GvH clones were detected in recipient bone marrow, and some of these GvH clones were observed earlier in ileal mucosa or blood, consistent with an intestinal mucosal origin. Patients with donor T cell macrochimerism had high GvH to HvG T cell clonal ratios in their allografts.

Libraries were made using the immunoSEQ multiplex PCR assay. For most patients, genomic DNA was subjected to high-throughput TCR-beta CDR3 sequencing by Adaptive Biotechnologies. In the original analysis: TCR sequencing data for approximately 19 patients were retrieved from Adaptive's ImmunoSEQ software; a few other patients were processed with MiXCR and VDJtools. CDR3 nucleotide sequences shared between donor and recipient were removed because the origin of such sequences could not be assigned. To be classed as alloreactive, a clone needed at least 2-fold expansion over unstimulated cells and a minimum CFSE-low frequency of 0.002% (template counts) or 0.001% (read counts). Mappable clones were those detected in sequenced pre-transplant spleen, lymph node, or MLR CFSE-low populations of the donor or recipient. Cumulative frequency of alloreactive clones was calculated as a percentage of all sequences weighted by copy number. TCRdb holds this immuneACCESS table with in-frame rearrangements only. Some clones are missing; in checked studies, unresolved V genes explain under half, and the rest has no known cause. Clone size and V and J calls were adopted from that table, with D and trimming inferred from the DNA. This sample lists about 80,000 clones; roughly 90% were detected once. Under 0.85% of the sample is taken by the ten largest.

In the first month after transplant, blood samples were collected up to 4 times, and after that at least monthly when available. Specimen: PBMCs, collected 98 days after intestinal transplantation. The rearranged chain carries TRBV6-4 and TRBJ2-2; 7 middle bases align to TRBD2. The TCR originated in a human patient who received an intestinal transplant, so some T cells may come from the graft donor. The CDR3 is CASSEGTSDTGELFF. The DNA reads TGTGCCAGCAGTGAGGGAACTAGCGACACCGGGGAGCTGTTTTTT.